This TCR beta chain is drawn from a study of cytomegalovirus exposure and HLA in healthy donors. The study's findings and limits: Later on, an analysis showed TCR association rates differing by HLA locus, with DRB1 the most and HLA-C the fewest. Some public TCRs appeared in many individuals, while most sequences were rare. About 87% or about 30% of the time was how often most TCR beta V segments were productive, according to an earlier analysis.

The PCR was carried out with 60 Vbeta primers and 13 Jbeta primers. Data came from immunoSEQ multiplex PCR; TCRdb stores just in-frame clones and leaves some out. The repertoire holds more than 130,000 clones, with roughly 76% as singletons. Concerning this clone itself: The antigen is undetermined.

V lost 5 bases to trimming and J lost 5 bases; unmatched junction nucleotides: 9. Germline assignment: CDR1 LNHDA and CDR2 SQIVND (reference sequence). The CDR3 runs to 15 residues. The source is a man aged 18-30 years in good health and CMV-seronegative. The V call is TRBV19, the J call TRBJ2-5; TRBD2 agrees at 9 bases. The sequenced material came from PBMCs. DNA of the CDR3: TGTGCCAGTAGTGACCGGGGGACTAGCACCGAGACCCAGTACTTC. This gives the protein CASSDRGTSTETQYF. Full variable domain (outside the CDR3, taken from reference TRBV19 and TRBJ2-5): DGGITQSPKYLFRKEGQNVTLSCEQNLNHDAMYWYRQDPGQGLRLIYYSQIVNDFQKGDIAEGYSVSREKKESFPLTVTSAQKNPTAFYLCASSDRGTSTETQYFGPGTRLLVL.